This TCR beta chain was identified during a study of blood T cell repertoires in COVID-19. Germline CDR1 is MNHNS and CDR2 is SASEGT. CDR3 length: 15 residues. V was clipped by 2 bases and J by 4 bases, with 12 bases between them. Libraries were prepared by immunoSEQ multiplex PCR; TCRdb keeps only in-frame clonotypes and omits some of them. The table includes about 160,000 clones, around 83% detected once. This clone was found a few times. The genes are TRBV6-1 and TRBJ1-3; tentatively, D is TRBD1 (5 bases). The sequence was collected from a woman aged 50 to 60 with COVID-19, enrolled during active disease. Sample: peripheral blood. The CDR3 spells CASSESSQGGNTIYF. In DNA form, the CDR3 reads TGTGCCAGCAGTGAAAGCAGCCAGGGAGGAAACACCATATATTTT.